The rows below give T cell receptor beta chains drawn from one sample of a study of post-analysis software for immune sequencing data. TCRdb redid the calling of the PCR reads with MiXCR, one entry per CDR3 protein. The data show roughly 410,000 distinct CDR3 sequences, roughly 35% seen once. Sequences were obtained from blood. The receptors here all came from a girl aged 10-17 years with multiple sclerosis. Each CDR3 is given with its conserved first and last residue. The D gene is left open where the match is weak. Some rows mark clone size as missing; the rest say once, few, many or name a class of expanded clone.

D,size,J,length,V,CDR3,DNA
NA,many,TRBJ2-3,12,TRBV12-3/TRBV12-4,CASSSRADTQYF,TGTGCCAGCAGCTCCCGGGCTGATACGCAGTATTTT
NA,many,TRBJ2-7,13,TRBV27,CASSLKSSYEQYF,TGTGCCAGCAGCTTAAAGAGCTCCTACGAGCAGTACTTC
NA,few,TRBJ2-7,15,TRBV6-1,CASRSGEADSYEQYF,TGTGCCAGCAGATCTGGGGAGGCTGATTCCTACGAGCAGTACTTC
TRBD1,few,TRBJ2-5,15,TRBV12-3/TRBV12-4,CASSFGTGEAETQYF,TGTGCCAGCAGTTTCGGGACAGGGGAGGCTGAGACCCAGTACTTC
NA,NA,TRBJ2-7,13,TRBV3-1,CASSQEVPYEQYF,TGTGCCAGCAGCCAAGAGGTCCCCTACGAGCAGTACTTC
NA,few,TRBJ2-7,13,TRBV7-9,CASSPGTRDEQYF,TGTGCCAGCAGCCCCGGGACACGCGACGAGCAGTACTTC
NA,NA,TRBJ2-7,14,TRBV29-1,CSFREAGGSYEQYF,TGCAGCTTTCGGGAGGCAGGGGGCTCCTACGAGCAGTACTTC
TRBD2,NA,TRBJ2-2,18,TRBV4-3,CASSQIGSSGGAGGELFF,TGCGCCAGCAGCCAAATCGGTTCAAGCGGGGGGGCAGGCGGGGAGCTGTTTTTT
TRBD1,NA,TRBJ2-3,16,TRBV7-9,CASSLGDRVFTDTQYF,TGTGCCAGCAGCTTAGGCGACAGGGTTTTCACAGATACGCAGTATTTT
TRBD1,NA,TRBJ2-7,15,TRBV12-3/TRBV12-4,CASSFGQESSYEQYF,TGTGCCAGCAGTTTCGGACAGGAGTCCTCCTACGAGCAGTACTTC
TRBD1,NA,TRBJ2-2,15,TRBV4-1,CASSQDRGPTGELFF,TGCGCCAGCAGCCAAGACAGGGGGCCGACCGGGGAGCTGTTTTTT
NA,NA,TRBJ1-5,15,TRBV12-5,CASGFTENGNQPQHF,TGTGCTAGTGGTTTTACAGAAAATGGCAATCAGCCCCAGCATTTT
TRBD1,few,TRBJ2-7,14,TRBV20-1,CSASAGQGFYEQYF,TGCAGTGCTAGTGCGGGACAGGGTTTTTACGAGCAGTACTTC